The 22 T cell receptor beta chains below all came from one sample that was sequenced in a study of T-cell memory formation after mild COVID-19. TCRdb re-called the 5' RACE reads with MiXCR, one entry per CDR3 protein. This table holds about 470,000 distinct CDR3 sequences, roughly 25% found once. Material for sequencing was PBMCs or a T cell subset sorted from them (not recorded which). These receptors all come from an adult woman who had mild COVID-19 (a few samples of this study predate the infection). Cell type and time point are not known.

This clonotype was seen many times. The chain couples TRBV5-1 to TRBJ2-1; perhaps TRBD1 as D (5 bases). Germline CDR1 is SGHRS and CDR2 is YFSETQ. With 7 bases removed from V and 5 bases from J, the gap between germline ends came to 13 bases. The CDR3 is 13 residues long. The CDR3 loop is CASGETANNEQFF. CDR3 sequence (DNA): TGCGCCAGCGGCGAGACAGCTAACAATGAGCAGTTCTTC. Full variable domain (missing parts from reference TRBV5-1 and TRBJ2-1): KAGVTQTPRYLIKTRGQQVTLSCSPISGHRSVSWYQQTPGQGLQFLFEYFSETQRNKGNFPGRFSGRQFSNSRSEMNVSTLELGDSALYLCASGETANNEQFFGPGTRLTVL.

There are a few counts of this clonotype. The rearrangement links TRBV6-5 to TRBJ2-5; D is unresolved. CDR1 MNHEY and CDR2 SVGAGI come from the germline V gene. The CDR3 totals 14 residues. V gave up 3 bases and J gave up 4 bases, with 12 bases separating them. DNA of the CDR3: TGTGCCAGCAGTTATTACGTGGGGTCAGAGACCCAGTACTTC. Translated, it gives CASSYYVGSETQYF.

This clonotype appeared a few times. The chain recombines TRBV12-3 or TRBV12-4 with TRBJ1-5; no reliable D call. Trimming left V 0 bases short and J 5 bases short, with 5 bases between. The CDR3 length is 13 residues. The CDR3 region has the DNA TGTGCCAGCAGTTTAGCCTCAGATCAGCCCCAGCATTTT. It translates to CASSLASDQPQHF.

This clonotype occurred once. The chain employs TRBV2 and TRBJ1-5; 8 nucleotides align to TRBD1. The CDR3 loop spans 16 amino acids. J lost 4 bases, V lost 4 bases, and 9 bases had no gene match. Germline V gene sequence: CDR1 SNHLY, CDR2 FYNNEI. For the CDR3, the DNA is TGTGCCAGCAGTGTACAGAGGACAGGGAAGAATCAGCCCCAGCATTTT. As protein: CASSVQRTGKNQPQHF.

This clonotype was counted only a few times. The chain recombines TRBV5-1 with TRBJ2-3; D is unresolved. Trimming removed 4 bases from V and 6 bases from J, with 9 bases in between. This CDR3 spans 12 amino acids. CDR1 SGHRS and CDR2 YFSETQ come from the germline V gene. CDR3 coding DNA: TGCGCCAGCAGCGTCCGTAGGGATACGCAGTATTTT. Its protein product is CASSVRRDTQYF.

This clonotype was counted only a few times. The rearrangement joins TRBV12-2 to TRBJ2-1; the table's D call, TRBD2, was not checked against the DNA. TRBV12-2 is assigned pseudogene status. The CDR3 length is 12 residues. CDR3 sequence (DNA): TGTGCAAGTCGCTTTGGCGGGAGAAAAGGAATCTTC. This translates into CASRFGGRKGIF.

The gene calls are TRBV5-1 and TRBJ1-1; D is undetermined. V dropped 1 base and J dropped 1 base, with 11 bases sitting between them. CDR1 is SGHRS, CDR2 YFSETQ, per germline. The CDR3 extends over 15 amino acids. CDR3 amino acids: CASSLTPPGNTEAFF. DNA for the CDR3: TGCGCCAGCAGCTTGACCCCCCCGGGGAACACTGAAGCTTTCTTT.

This clonotype was detected only a few times. This rearrangement joins TRBV18 to TRBJ2-1, with a tentative D call TRBD2 (5 bases). The V end was cut by 4 bases, the J end by 12 bases, with 25 bases between. Looked up from germline, CDR1 is KGHSH and CDR2 is LQKENI. This CDR3 region has 16 residues. CDR3 sequence: CASSRPVRPNLAWQFF. As DNA, the CDR3 is TGTGCCAGCTCACGCCCCGTGAGACCCAATCTAGCTTGGCAGTTCTTC.

The chain combines TRBV30 with TRBJ2-4, with a tentative D call TRBD1 (5 bases). This CDR3 contains 11 residues. V shed 0 bases and J shed 13 bases, with 10 bases lying between them. Per the germline V gene, CDR1 is GTSNPN and CDR2 is SVGIG (reference sequence). Here the CDR3 DNA reads TGTGCCTGGAGTGTAATTGGGGCGCAGTACTTC. Its translation: CAWSVIGAQYF.

For the CDR3, the DNA is TGTGCCAGCAGTGAAGCTGGGGGCTACACCTTC. Protein sequence: CASSEAGGYTF. This chain uses TRBV2 with TRBJ1-2; D unclear. Trimming stripped 0 bases from V and 8 bases from J, with 4 bases between. CDR1 and CDR2 from the germline V gene are SNHLY and FYNNEI. The length of the CDR3 is 11 residues.

This clonotype was observed a handful of times. The chain carries TRBV27 and TRBJ2-3; D is unresolved. Trimming stripped 2 bases from V and 1 base from J, with 10 bases between. The CDR3 runs 15 residues. Germline V gives CDR1 MNHEY, CDR2 SMNVEV (reference sequence). CDR3 coding DNA: TGTGCCAGCAGTTTAACACAGTCCGGCACAGATACGCAGTATTTT. Translation: CASSLTQSGTDTQYF.

The V and J genes are TRBV5-1 and TRBJ2-7, with D tentatively TRBD1 (6 bases). CDR3 length: 14 amino acids. Per the germline V gene, CDR1 is SGHRS and CDR2 is YFSETQ. The V and J ends lost 6 bases and 0 bases respectively, with 13 bases between them. The CDR3 loop reads CASTPGDNSYEQYF. The CDR3 DNA sequence: TGCGCCAGCACTCCCGGGGACAACTCCTACGAGCAGTACTTC. The variable domain in full, completed from reference TRBV5-1 and TRBJ2-7, reads KAGVTQTPRYLIKTRGQQVTLSCSPISGHRSVSWYQQTPGQGLQFLFEYFSETQRNKGNFPGRFSGRQFSNSRSEMNVSTLELGDSALYLCASTPGDNSYEQYFGPGTRLTVT.

J is TRBJ2-3 and V is TRBV5-6; D uncertain. V gave up 3 bases and J gave up 4 bases, with 6 bases separating them. CDR3 length: 12 amino acids. Per germline, CDR1 SGHDT and CDR2 YYEEEE. CDR3 sequence (DNA): TGTGCCAGCAGCTGGTGGTCAGATACGCAGTATTTT. Translation: CASSWWSDTQYF. Full variable domain (remainder filled in from reference TRBV5-6 and TRBJ2-3): DAGVTQSPTHLIKTRGQQVTLRCSPKSGHDTVSWYQQALGQGPQFIFQYYEEEERQRGNFPDRFSGHQFPNYSSELNVNALLLGDSALYLCASSWWSDTQYFGPGTRLTVL.

This clonotype occurred a few times. The chain recombines TRBV20-1 with TRBJ1-4; D gene uncertain. Deletions cut 3 bases from V and 3 bases from J, with 8 bases between. The CDR3 extends over 13 amino acids. Germline lookup yields CDR1 DFQATT and CDR2 SNEGSKA (reference sequence). Here the CDR3 reads CSASGPANEKLFF. The CDR3 DNA reads as TGCAGTGCTAGTGGGCCAGCTAATGAAAAACTGTTTTTT.

V gene TRBV5-5 combines with J gene TRBJ2-6; 7 bases agree with TRBD1. Germline V lookup: CDR1 SGHKS, CDR2 YYEKEE (reference sequence). This CDR3 is 18 amino acids long. The junction had 10 bases not matched to a gene; V was cut back by 4 bases and J by 0 bases. Here the CDR3 reads CASSIRQGFSSGANVLTF. CDR3 DNA: TGTGCCAGCAGCATTAGACAGGGTTTCAGCTCTGGGGCCAACGTCCTGACTTTC.

There are a few counts of this clonotype. Mismatch with germline at one junction end may stem from a read error. The chain couples TRBV3-1 to TRBJ2-3, with 7 bases aligning to TRBD1. The CDR3 is 14 residues long. Germline V lookup: CDR1 LGHDT, CDR2 YNNKEL (reference sequence). CDR3 sequence (DNA): TGTGCCAGCAGCCAATCTGGTGGGACAGCTACGCAGTATTTT. This sequence encodes CASSQSGGTATQYF.

This clonotype was seen only a few times. This chain links TRBV10-3 with TRBJ2-3, with 10 nucleotides matching TRBD2. The CDR3 runs to 16 residues. Germline V gene lookup returns CDR1 ENHRY and CDR2 SYGVKD. Trimming removed 6 bases from V and 2 bases from J; junction bases left unmatched: 8. The CDR3 DNA sequence: TGTGCCATCAGCCGGACTAGCGGAGAGATCACAGATACGCAGTATTTT. Its translation is CAISRTSGEITDTQYF.

The chain carries TRBV10-3 and TRBJ1-1, with 7 positions matching TRBD1. V was clipped by 6 bases and J by 0 bases; unmatched bases: 4. CDR1 is ENHRY and CDR2 is SYGVKD in the germline V gene. The CDR3 contains 14 residues. The CDR3: CAIRVGQLNTEAFF. CDR3 coding DNA: TGTGCCATCAGGGTGGGACAGCTGAACACTGAAGCTTTCTTT.

This clonotype appeared many times. The chain couples TRBV10-2 to TRBJ2-1; the D is unclear. V lost 4 bases to trimming and J lost 4 bases, with 11 bases between them. Germline-derived CDR1 and CDR2 are WSHSY and SAAADI. The length of the CDR3 is 14 residues. The DNA for the CDR3 is TGCGCCAGCAGTGTGTCTCAAGAATACAATGAGCAGTTCTTC. Amino acids: CASSVSQEYNEQFF.

At least ten counts were recorded for this clonotype. The chain combines TRBV7-3 with TRBJ2-2; possibly TRBD2 for D (5 bases). The CDR3 extends over 15 amino acids. Trimming removed 5 bases at V and 0 bases at J, with 10 bases between. Looked up from germline, CDR1 is SGHTA and CDR2 is FQGTGA. CDR3 DNA: TGTGCCAGCAGCCGCACTAGTTCGAACACCGGGGAGCTGTTTTTT. Amino acid sequence: CASSRTSSNTGELFF. The entire variable domain, with the rest obtained from reference TRBV7-3 and TRBJ2-2, is as follows: GAGVSQTPSNKVTEKGKYVELRCDPISGHTALYWYRQSLGQGPEFLIYFQGTGAADDSGLPNDRFFAVRPEGSVSTLKIQRTERGDSAVYLCASSRTSSNTGELFFGEGSRLTVL.

V and J are TRBV30 and TRBJ2-7; no firm D call. The germline gives CDR1 GTSNPN, CDR2 SVGIG (reference sequence). The V gene lost 3 bases and the J gene lost 4 bases, with 16 bases spanning the gap. This CDR3 has 14 amino acids. The CDR3 nucleotides are TGTGCCTGGAGGCCACCAGGACCCATTTACGAGCAGTACTTC. Translated, it gives CAWRPPGPIYEQYF.

The CDR3 nucleotides are TGTGCCAGCAGCTTCTCCTCCCCGGTCAGGGGTCTCATTTTAACTAGCACAGATACGCAGTATTTT. Translated: CASSFSSPVRGLILTSTDTQYF. The chain links TRBV7-2 to TRBJ2-3; a weak D match, TRBD1 (6 bases). The CDR3 extends over 22 amino acids. V shed 3 bases and J shed 0 bases, with 31 bases lying between them. Germline lookup yields CDR1 SGHTA and CDR2 FQGNSA.